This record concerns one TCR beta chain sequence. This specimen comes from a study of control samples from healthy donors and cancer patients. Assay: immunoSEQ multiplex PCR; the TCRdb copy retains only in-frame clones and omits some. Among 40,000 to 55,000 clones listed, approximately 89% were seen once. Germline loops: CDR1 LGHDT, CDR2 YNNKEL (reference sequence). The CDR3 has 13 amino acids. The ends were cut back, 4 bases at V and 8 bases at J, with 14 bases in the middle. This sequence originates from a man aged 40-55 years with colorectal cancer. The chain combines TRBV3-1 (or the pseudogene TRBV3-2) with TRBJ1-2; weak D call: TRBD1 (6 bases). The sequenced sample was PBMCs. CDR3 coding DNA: TGTGCCAGCAGCCCCGACAGGATCCGGGGCTACACCTTC. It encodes CASSPDRIRGYTF.